This TCR beta chain came from a study of blood T cell repertoires in COVID-19. The ends lost 7 bases at V and 7 bases at J; junction bases unmatched: 8. Germline CDR1 and CDR2: MDHEN and SYDVKM. The CDR3 contains 13 residues. This clone appeared a single time. The repertoire was sequenced with immunoSEQ multiplex PCR; TCRdb's copy has only in-frame clones and lacks some. The table has around 230,000 clones, about nine tenths seen once. This receptor was obtained from a man aged 40-50 years with acute or convalescent COVID-19. J is TRBJ1-2 and V is TRBV28; the match to TRBD1 covers 8 bases. The sample taken for sequencing was peripheral blood. CDR3 sequence (DNA): TGTGCCAGCAAAGGGTGGGACAGGCGTGGCTACACCTTC. Its translation is CASKGWDRRGYTF.